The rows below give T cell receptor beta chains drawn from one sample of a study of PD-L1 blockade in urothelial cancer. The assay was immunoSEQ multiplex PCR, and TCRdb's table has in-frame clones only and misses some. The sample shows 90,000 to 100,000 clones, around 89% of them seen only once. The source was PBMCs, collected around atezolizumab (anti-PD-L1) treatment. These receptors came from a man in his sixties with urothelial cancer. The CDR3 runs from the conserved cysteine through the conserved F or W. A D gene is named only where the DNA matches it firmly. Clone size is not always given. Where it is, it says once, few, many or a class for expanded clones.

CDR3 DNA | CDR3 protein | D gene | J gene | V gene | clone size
TGTGCCAGCAGTGGACACGTTACCTATGGCTACACCTTC | CASSGHVTYGYTF | . | TRBJ1-2 | TRBV6-1 | .
TGCGCCAGCAGCCCAGACATGAACACTGAAGCTTTCTTT | CASSPDMNTEAFF | . | TRBJ1-1 | TRBV5-1 | .
TGTGCCAGCAGCAAAAGACAGGGGGCGCGCACTCCCGCGGGCGAGCAGTACTTC | CASSKRQGARTPAGEQYF | . | TRBJ2-7 | TRBV21-1 | .
TGTGCCAGCTCACCACCGGGAGATAACTATGGCTACACCTTC | CASSPPGDNYGYTF | . | TRBJ1-2 | TRBV18 | .
TGCGCCAGCAGCAGCGGGACTAGCGGGGGGTCGGCGACCCAGTACTTC | CASSSGTSGGSATQYF | TRBD2 | TRBJ2-5 | TRBV5-1 | .
TGCGCCAGCAGTGAAGCGGCAACCGGCTACAATGAGCAGTTCTTC | CASSEAATGYNEQFF | . | TRBJ2-1 | TRBV10-1 | .
TGTGCCAGCAGCTTATCGGGTTCCGCCTACACAGATACGCAGTATTTT | CASSLSGSAYTDTQYF | . | TRBJ2-3 | TRBV7-2 | .
TGCGCCAGCAGCACCTCACTAGCGGGGGGGGAGGAGACCCAGTACTTC | CASSTSLAGGEETQYF | TRBD2 | TRBJ2-5 | TRBV5-1 | once
TGTGCCAGCAGTCCTAGTCATGGGGTAGGAGGGGAGACCCAGTACTTC | CASSPSHGVGGETQYF | . | TRBJ2-5 | TRBV28 | .
TGTGCCAGCAGTCCTACAGGGGGCAGATCAAAAGCTTTCTTT | CASSPTGGRSKAFF | TRBD1 | TRBJ1-1 | TRBV5-4 | once
TGTGCCAGCAGCCTTGATTACAGGGATAACTATGGCTACACCTTC | CASSLDYRDNYGYTF | . | TRBJ1-2 | TRBV5-4 | .
TGTGCCAGCAAAACTAGCGGGAGCGGTAATGAGCAGTTCTTC | CASKTSGSGNEQFF | TRBD2 | TRBJ2-1 | TRBV6-1 | .
TGTGCCAGCAGCTGGGGACAGGGCTCCTACAATGAGCAGTTCTTC | CASSWGQGSYNEQFF | TRBD1 | TRBJ2-1 | TRBV5-6 | .
TGCGCCAGCAGCCTCCCAGAATCCCTAGCCAAAAACATTCAGTACTTC | CASSLPESLAKNIQYF | . | TRBJ2-4 | TRBV5-1 | .
TGTGCCAGCAGCCTGAGAGCGGGAGTCATTTACGAGCAGTACTTC | CASSLRAGVIYEQYF | TRBD2 | TRBJ2-7 | TRBV7-9 | .
TGCGCCAGCAGCTTGAAGGGAGACACTGAAGCTTTCTTT | CASSLKGDTEAFF | . | TRBJ1-1 | TRBV5-1 | few
TGTGCCAGCAGCAATCATGCATCGGGGGGCGATACGCAGTATTTT | CASSNHASGGDTQYF | . | TRBJ2-3 | TRBV9 | .
TGTGCCATCAGTACCGGGACAGGGGGCACAGATACGCAGTATTTT | CAISTGTGGTDTQYF | TRBD1 | TRBJ2-3 | TRBV10-3 | .
TGTGCCAGCAGTGATTCCGCTGGACTAGCGGGGCCCTACGAGCAGTACTTC | CASSDSAGLAGPYEQYF | TRBD2 | TRBJ2-7 | TRBV6-4 | .
TGTGCCAGCAGTCCATACGGACTAGCGGGGGGGACAGATACGCAGTATTTT | CASSPYGLAGGTDTQYF | TRBD2 | TRBJ2-3 | TRBV2 | .
TGCAGCGTTGAAGATTCCCCCTTCAGCGTCTCCTACAATGAGCAGTTCTTC | CSVEDSPFSVSYNEQFF | . | TRBJ2-1 | TRBV29-1 | .
TGTGCCAGCAGCCGAGGGCAGGAGAATGGCTACACCTTC | CASSRGQENGYTF | . | TRBJ1-2 | TRBV5-8 | once
TGCGCCAGCAGCCAAGATCGCGGGCACGCTGAAGCTTTCTTT | CASSQDRGHAEAFF | . | TRBJ1-1 | TRBV4-3 | .
TGTGCCAGCAGCAAGCACAGGGGGTACCGGGTCGACACTGAAGCTTTCTTT | CASSKHRGYRVDTEAFF | . | TRBJ1-1 | TRBV21-1 | .
TGTGCCAGCAGCTCCAGACTAGCGGGGTACAATGAGCAGTTCTTC | CASSSRLAGYNEQFF | TRBD2 | TRBJ2-1 | TRBV9 | .
TGTGCCAGCAGCTTGCGGGGGGCACACGGGGATACGCAGTATTTT | CASSLRGAHGDTQYF | TRBD2 | TRBJ2-3 | TRBV11-2 | .
TGTGCCAGCAGCGAGCTGGGACAGGGCAGCGAGCAGTACTTC | CASSELGQGSEQYF | TRBD1 | TRBJ2-7 | TRBV7-6 | .
TGTGCCAGCAGCTTGGGACAGAACACCGGGGAGCTGTTTTTT | CASSLGQNTGELFF | . | TRBJ2-2 | TRBV7-9 | once
TGCGCCAGCAGCAGCAGACCGGGACTAGCGGGTGGGGCGGAGCAGTTCTTC | CASSSRPGLAGGAEQFF | TRBD2 | TRBJ2-1 | TRBV5-1 | few
TGTGCCAGCTCAGGCCTCTCTAGCACAGATACGCAGTATTTT | CASSGLSSTDTQYF | . | TRBJ2-3 | TRBV18 | .
TGTGCCAGCAGCGTGGGTGGTAATAGCGGGGGTCCTGGCGGGGAGCTGTTTTTT | CASSVGGNSGGPGGELFF | TRBD2 | TRBJ2-2 | TRBV9 | .
TGCGCCAGCAGCTTGGAAAGCGGGGGGGTGGGGTTCTTC | CASSLESGGVGFF | TRBD2 | TRBJ2-1 | TRBV5-1 | .